This entry lists 3 T cell receptor beta chains sequenced from one sample in a study of T cells after yellow fever vaccination. TCRdb reanalysed the 5' RACE reads using MiXCR and keeps one entry per CDR3 protein. This sample yields roughly 120,000 distinct CDR3 sequences, of which roughly 7.2% are seen a single time; roughly 3% belongs to the top ten. The source material was CD4+ T cells sorted from PBMCs, sampled roughly 45 days after the first yellow fever vaccination. The source of these receptors is a man between 18 and 29 years old who received the YFV17D yellow fever vaccine.

With respect to this clonotype: This could be a read error, since a much larger clone is one nucleotide away. This rearrangement joins TRBV18 to TRBJ2-5; D is unresolved. This CDR3 region has 14 residues. Trimming left V 0 bases short and J 4 bases short, with 9 bases between. Germline lookup yields CDR1 KGHSH and CDR2 LQKENI. CDR3 DNA sequence: TGTGCCAGCTCACCACCCGCCCCGGGAGAGACCCAGTACTTC. Its translation is CASSPPAPGETQYF.

This clonotype has more than one count but fewer than ten. The genes are TRBV4-3 and TRBJ1-1, with D tentatively TRBD1 (6 bases). The CDR3 sequence is 18 residues long. Germline CDR1 reads LGHNA; CDR2 reads YSLEER. With 0 bases removed from V and 5 bases from J, the gap between germline ends came to 22 bases. Here the CDR3 reads CASSQDQGHGGGLTEAFF. In DNA, the CDR3 is TGCGCCAGCAGCCAAGATCAGGGGCACGGGGGAGGGTTGACTGAAGCTTTCTTT.

This clonotype occurred a few times. V usage is TRBV7-7 and J usage is TRBJ1-3; tentatively, D is TRBD1 (5 bases). The CDR3 totals 15 residues. The ends were cut back, 1 base at V and 4 bases at J, with 11 bases in the middle. CDR1 and CDR2 (germline): SSHAT, FNYEAQ (reference sequence). The CDR3 bases are TGTGCCAGCAGCTTAGGTCTCCCAGGGGGAAACACCATATATTTT. It encodes CASSLGLPGGNTIYF.